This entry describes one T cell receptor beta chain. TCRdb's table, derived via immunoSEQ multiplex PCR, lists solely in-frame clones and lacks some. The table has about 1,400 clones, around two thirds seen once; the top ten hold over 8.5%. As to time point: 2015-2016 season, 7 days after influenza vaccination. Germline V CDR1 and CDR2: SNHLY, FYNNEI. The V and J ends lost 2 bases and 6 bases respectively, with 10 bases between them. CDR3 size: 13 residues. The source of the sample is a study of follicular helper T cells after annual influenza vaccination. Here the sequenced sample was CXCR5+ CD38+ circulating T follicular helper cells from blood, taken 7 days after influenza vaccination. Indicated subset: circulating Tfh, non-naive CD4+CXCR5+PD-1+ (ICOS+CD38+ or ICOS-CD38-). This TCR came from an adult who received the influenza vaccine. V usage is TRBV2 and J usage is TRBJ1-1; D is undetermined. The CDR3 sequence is CASSESISAEAFF. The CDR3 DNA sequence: TGTGCCAGCAGTGAATCTATTTCAGCTGAAGCTTTCTTT.